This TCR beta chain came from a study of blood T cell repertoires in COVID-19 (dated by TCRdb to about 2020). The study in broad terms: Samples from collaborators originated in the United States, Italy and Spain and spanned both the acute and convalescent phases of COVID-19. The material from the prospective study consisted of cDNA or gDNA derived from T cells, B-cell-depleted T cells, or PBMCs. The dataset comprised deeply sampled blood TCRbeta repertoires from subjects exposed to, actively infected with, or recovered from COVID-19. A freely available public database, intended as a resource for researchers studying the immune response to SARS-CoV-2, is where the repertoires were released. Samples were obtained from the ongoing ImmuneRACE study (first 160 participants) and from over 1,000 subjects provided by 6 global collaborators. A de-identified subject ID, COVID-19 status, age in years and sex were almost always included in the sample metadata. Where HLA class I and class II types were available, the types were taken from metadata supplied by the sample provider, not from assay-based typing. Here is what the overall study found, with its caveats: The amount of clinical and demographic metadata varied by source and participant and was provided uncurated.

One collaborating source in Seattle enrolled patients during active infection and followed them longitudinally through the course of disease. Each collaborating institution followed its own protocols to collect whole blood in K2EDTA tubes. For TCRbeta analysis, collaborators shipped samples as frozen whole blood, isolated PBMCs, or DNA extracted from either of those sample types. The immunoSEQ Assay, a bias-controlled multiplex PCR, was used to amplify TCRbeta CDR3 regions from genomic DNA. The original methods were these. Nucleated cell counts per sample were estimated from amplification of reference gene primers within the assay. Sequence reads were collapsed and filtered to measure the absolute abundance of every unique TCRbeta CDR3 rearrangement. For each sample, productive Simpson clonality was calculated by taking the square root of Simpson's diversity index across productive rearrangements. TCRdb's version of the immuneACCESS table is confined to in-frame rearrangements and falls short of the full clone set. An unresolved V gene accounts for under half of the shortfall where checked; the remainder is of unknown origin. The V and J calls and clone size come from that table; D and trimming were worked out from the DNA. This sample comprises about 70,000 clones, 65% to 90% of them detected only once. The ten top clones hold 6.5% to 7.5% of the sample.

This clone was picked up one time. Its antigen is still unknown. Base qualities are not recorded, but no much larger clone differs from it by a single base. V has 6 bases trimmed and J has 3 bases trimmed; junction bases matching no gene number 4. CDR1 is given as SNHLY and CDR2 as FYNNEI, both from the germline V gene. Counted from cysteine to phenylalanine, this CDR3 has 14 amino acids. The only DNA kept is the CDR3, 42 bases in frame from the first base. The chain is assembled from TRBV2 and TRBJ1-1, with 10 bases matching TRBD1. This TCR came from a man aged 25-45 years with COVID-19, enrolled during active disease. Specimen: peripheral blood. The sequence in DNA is TGTGCCAGCAGAGGGACAGGGGTGGACACTGAAGCTTTCTTT. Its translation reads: CASRGTGVDTEAFF.